The next 28 T cell receptor beta chains were all read from a single sample in a study of blood T cells in healthy people across ages. Alongside a J-beta primer mix, a sample-barcoded 5' primer served in a second PCR lasting roughly 6 to 12 cycles. One entry per CDR3 protein, called by TCRdb with MiXCR from the 5' RACE reads. The table shows roughly 700,000 distinct CDR3 sequences, with more than 40% occurring only once. Material for sequencing was blood. Receptors were obtained from an older woman in good health.

A few counts support this clonotype. The chain combines TRBV12-3 or TRBV12-4 with TRBJ2-3; TRBD2 is a possible D gene (6 bases). The V gene lost 1 base and the J gene lost 5 bases, with 13 bases spanning the gap. The CDR3 is made up of 15 amino acids. The CDR3 nucleotides read TGTGCCAGCAGTTTAGGCGGGAATTGGGGAGATACGCAGTATTTT. Its protein is CASSLGGNWGDTQYF.

The chain couples TRBV18 to TRBJ2-3; perhaps TRBD1 as D (6 bases). The ends were cut back, 3 bases at V and 4 bases at J, with 14 bases in the middle. The CDR3 covers 15 residues. CDR1 and CDR2 (germline): KGHSH, LQKENI. The CDR3 nucleotides read TGTGCCAGCTCACCGTTGACAGGAACGCCAGATACGCAGTATTTT. Translating gives CASSPLTGTPDTQYF.

This CDR3 reads CASTETGGSYEQYF. CDR3 in DNA: TGTGCCAGCACCGAGACAGGGGGCTCCTACGAGCAGTACTTC. The chain has TRBV12-3 or TRBV12-4 and TRBJ2-7; TRBD1 aligns across 9 bases. The CDR3 runs 14 residues. J lost 0 bases, V lost 7 bases, and 4 bases had no gene match.

The sample holds a few counts of this clonotype. This rearrangement joins TRBV7-9 to TRBJ2-7; 12 bases match TRBD1. This CDR3 is 15 amino acids long. Trimming at V came to 3 bases and at J to 4 bases, leaving 4 bases not matched to a gene. Germline CDR1 is SEHNR and CDR2 is FQNEAQ (reference sequence). The CDR3 DNA is TGTGCCAGCAGCTTGGGACAGGGGGCAGTTTACGAGCAGTACTTC. It is translated as CASSLGQGAVYEQYF.

This clonotype was counted between two and nine times. One end of the junction is discordant with germline, which a read error may explain. The chain uses TRBV18 and TRBJ2-3; D possibly matches TRBD1 or TRBD2 (5 bases each). Per germline, CDR1 KGHSH and CDR2 LQKENI. The CDR3 consists of 14 residues. In DNA form, the CDR3 reads TGTGCCAGTTCACCGCGGGCAGGGCCAGATACGCAGTATTTT. This gives the protein CASSPRAGPDTQYF.

Regarding this clonotype: Possible read error: a much larger clone is one base away. This chain joins TRBV7-2 and TRBJ2-7, with 8 bases fitting TRBD2. The CDR3 contains 14 residues. From germline, CDR1 is SGHTA and CDR2 FQGNSA. V dropped 5 bases and J dropped 3; count of bases not matched to a gene: 6. CDR3 sequence reads: CASSAAGGDYEQYF. DNA for the CDR3: TGTGCCAGCAGCGCGGCCGGGGGGGACTACGAGCAGTACTTC.

The table lists this clonotype with many counts. This sequence joins TRBV28 and TRBJ2-7, with D possibly being TRBD2 (6 bases). V was shortened by 5 bases and J by 4 bases, with 18 bases between the two germline ends. Germline V CDR1 and CDR2: MDHEN, SYDVKM. This CDR3 region has 15 residues. The CDR3 nucleotides are TGTGCCAGCAGTCCTGGAACGGGACTTCCATACGAGCAGTACTTC. It codes for CASSPGTGLPYEQYF.

J is TRBJ1-5 and V is TRBV20-1, with TRBD1 matching 8 bases. V gave up 0 bases and J gave up 4 bases; unmatched junction bases: 11. Germline V gives CDR1 DFQATT, CDR2 SNEGSKA (reference sequence). This CDR3 comprises 17 residues. CDR3 DNA: TGCAGTGCTAGAGATGGGACATCAGGGGGCCGGAATCAGCCCCAGCATTTT. This gives the protein CSARDGTSGGRNQPQHF.

The chain uses TRBV20-1 and TRBJ2-1; 9 bases agree with TRBD2. CDR3 length: 15 residues. J lost 7 bases, V lost 2 bases, and 9 bases had no gene match. The germline CDR1 and CDR2 sequences are DFQATT and SNEGSKA (reference sequence). DNA of the CDR3: TGCAGTGCTAGAAGGATAGGACTAGCGCTAAATGAGCAGTTCTTC. This gives the protein CSARRIGLALNEQFF.

The CDR3 DNA reads as TGTGCCAGCAGCCAAGACTTACTAGCGGAGCAGTTCTTC. Protein: CASSQDLLAEQFF. This chain connects TRBV4-2 to TRBJ2-1; 7 bases fit TRBD2. V lost 0 bases, J lost 10 bases, and 3 bases stayed unmatched. This CDR3 contains 13 residues. Germline CDR1 and CDR2: LGHNA and YNFKEQ.

V is TRBV2 and J is TRBJ2-1; the D call may be TRBD1 or TRBD2 (5 bases each). Germline loops: CDR1 SNHLY, CDR2 FYNNEI. This CDR3 is built from 14 residues. Trimming shortened V by 7 bases and J by 2 bases, and 12 bases separated the two germline ends. The CDR3 region has the DNA TGTGCCAGCACCGAGGGGCAGGCCTACAATGAGCAGTTCTTC. It translates to CASTEGQAYNEQFF.

V is TRBV6-2 or TRBV6-3 and J is TRBJ2-7; tentatively, D is TRBD1 (6 bases). The V and J ends lost 2 bases and 1 base respectively, with 18 bases between them. Germline CDR1 reads MNHEY; CDR2 reads SVGEGT. The length of the CDR3 is 17 residues. The DNA for the CDR3 is TGTGCCAGCAGTTACCGAACGACAGGACTCCCTTCCTACGAGCAGTACTTC. Protein: CASSYRTTGLPSYEQYF.

V and J are TRBV9 and TRBJ1-2, with no clear D. The ends were cut back, 0 bases at V and 6 bases at J, with 9 bases in the middle. In germline, CDR1 is SGDLS, CDR2 YYNGEE. The CDR3 runs to 13 residues. The CDR3 loop reads CASSVGPVNGYTF. Written as DNA, the CDR3 is TGTGCCAGCAGCGTAGGCCCAGTGAATGGCTACACCTTC.

This clonotype was counted once. The chain carries TRBV28 and TRBJ2-1; 8 bases agree with TRBD2. CDR3 length equals 16 residues. After removal of 5 bases from V and 7 bases from J, the junction contained 13 bases not matched to a gene. The germline V gene encodes CDR1 MDHEN and CDR2 SYDVKM. The CDR3 loop reads CASSLPPGRARNEQFF. The CDR3 DNA reads as TGTGCCAGCAGTCTACCCCCCGGGAGGGCTCGGAATGAGCAGTTCTTC.

The chain couples TRBV25-1 to TRBJ2-5; D might be TRBD2 (6 bases). Looked up from germline, CDR1 is MGHDK and CDR2 is SYGVNS. The CDR3 totals 15 residues. V was clipped by 3 bases and J by 4 bases, with 15 bases between them. This chain's CDR3 is CASSERGAQGETQYF. CDR3 nucleotides: TGTGCCAGCAGTGAGCGGGGCGCCCAAGGAGAGACCCAGTACTTC.

This clonotype was picked up a small number of times. This chain joins TRBV29-1 and TRBJ2-3, with D unresolved. Trimming shortened V by 2 bases and J by 5 bases, and 8 bases separated the two germline ends. Per germline, CDR1 SQVTM and CDR2 ANQGSEA. This CDR3 is built from 12 residues. The CDR3 loop is CSVEHPGDTQYF. The CDR3 nucleotides are TGCAGCGTTGAACATCCGGGAGATACGCAGTATTTT.

As regards this clonotype: At one boundary the junction diverges from the germline segment, which might be a read error. The chain carries TRBV27 and TRBJ2-1; D ambiguous. The CDR3 has 17 amino acids. CDR1 and CDR2 (germline): MNHEY, SMNVEV (reference sequence). CDR3 amino acids: CVSSDAGRKSSYNEQFF. CDR3 bases: TGTGTCAGCAGTGACGCCGGACGGAAAAGCTCCTACAATGAGCAGTTCTTC.

This clonotype came up a few times. V is TRBV6-6 and J is TRBJ1-2, with 10 positions matching TRBD1. The length of the CDR3 is 14 residues. V lost 6 bases, J lost 6 bases, and 7 bases stayed unmatched. In germline, CDR1 is MNHNY, CDR2 SVGAGI (reference sequence). CDR3 residues: CASRPRGQGNGYTF. The DNA of the CDR3 is TGTGCCAGCAGGCCCCGGGGACAGGGGAATGGCTACACCTTC.

The chain uses TRBV20-1 and TRBJ2-3; TRBD2 matches at 9 bases. The CDR3 is 16 amino acids. Germline V gene data show CDR1 as DFQATT and CDR2 as SNEGSKA (reference sequence). Trimming at V came to 0 bases and at J to 4 bases, leaving 8 bases not matched to a gene. The CDR3 DNA sequence: TGCAGTGCTAGAGATGTCCCCGGGACTAGCTCAGATACGCAGTATTTT. This translates into CSARDVPGTSSDTQYF.

The chain employs TRBV7-2 and TRBJ1-1; weak D call: TRBD1 (5 bases). Trimming cost V 2 bases and J 6 bases, with 16 bases left between them. CDR3 size: 15 residues. CDR1 is SGHTA and CDR2 is FQGNSA in the germline V gene. CDR3 in amino acids: CASSLTGRALAEAFF. The DNA of the CDR3 is TGTGCCAGCAGCTTAACGGGGCGCGCTTTGGCTGAAGCTTTCTTT.

This clonotype was counted a few times. V and J are TRBV7-9 and TRBJ2-7; tentatively, D is TRBD2 (6 bases). The V end was cut by 5 bases, the J end by 5 bases, with 10 bases between. The CDR3 sequence is 12 residues long. Germline V lookup: CDR1 SEHNR, CDR2 FQNEAQ (reference sequence). CDR3 loop: CASSRTTNEQYF. In nucleotides, the CDR3 is TGTGCCAGCAGCCGGACTACCAACGAGCAGTACTTC.

This clonotype was observed a handful of times. The chain carries TRBV6-4 and TRBJ1-5; possibly TRBD1 for D (5 bases). There are 17 residues in the CDR3. Germline V gives CDR1 MRHNA, CDR2 SNTAGT. CDR3 DNA sequence: TGTCCTCCTGGAGGGGCGGAGCCCCCAGAAATAAATCAGCCCCAGCATTTT. Its translation: CPPGGAEPPEINQPQHF.

This clonotype was observed a handful of times. This CDR3 reads CSVVGFHNEQFF. The CDR3 DNA is TGCAGCGTTGTTGGCTTCCACAATGAGCAGTTCTTC. The rearrangement joins TRBV29-1 to TRBJ2-1; D remains ambiguous. The V end was cut by 4 bases, the J end by 5 bases, with 9 bases between. CDR1 is SQVTM, CDR2 ANQGSEA, per germline. CDR3 length: 12 residues.

This clonotype was seen ten or more times. This chain connects TRBV5-1 to TRBJ2-7, with D tentatively TRBD1 (5 bases). Between the trimmed V and J ends, which lost 4 bases and 0 bases, there was a span of 8 bases. The CDR3 covers 13 residues. From germline, CDR1 is SGHRS and CDR2 YFSETQ. The CDR3 region has the DNA TGCGCCAGCAGCATGGACAACTCCTACGAGCAGTACTTC. Protein: CASSMDNSYEQYF.

Notes on this clonotype: This sequence may be a read error, since a much larger clone differs from it by one base. The rearrangement joins TRBV10-3 to TRBJ1-5; a possible D gene is TRBD1 (5 bases). V gave up 11 bases and J gave up 7 bases, with 18 bases separating them. From germline, CDR1 is ENHRY and CDR2 SYGVKD. This CDR3 has 13 residues. The CDR3 is CASVAGQGQPQHF. CDR3 nucleotide sequence: TGTGCCTCGGTCGCGGGCCAGGGACAGCCCCAGCATTTT.

This clonotype was detected once. The chain uses TRBV18 and TRBJ2-2, with 9 bases matching TRBD1. Germline assignment: CDR1 KGHSH and CDR2 LQKENI. Trimming at V came to 2 bases and at J to 2 bases, leaving 3 bases not matched to a gene. This CDR3 spans 16 amino acids. CDR3 bases: TGTGCCAGCTCACCAATGACAGGGGGAAACACCGGGGAGCTGTTTTTT. Amino acids: CASSPMTGGNTGELFF.

J is TRBJ2-5 and V is TRBV2, with D tentatively TRBD1 (5 bases). V lost 8 bases and J 2 bases, leaving 9 bases between the germline ends. Germline values: CDR1 SNHLY, CDR2 FYNNEI. The CDR3 loop spans 12 amino acids. CDR3 in DNA: TGTGCCAGCTCAGACAGTCAAGAGACCCAGTACTTC. Translation: CASSDSQETQYF.

The rearrangement links TRBV24-1 to TRBJ2-1; weak D call: TRBD2 (6 bases). The germline gives CDR1 KGHDR, CDR2 SFDVKD. This CDR3 comprises 16 residues. V lost 3 bases and J lost 5, with 16 bases in between. The CDR3 spells CATSDGGEYINNEQFF. The CDR3 DNA follows: TGTGCCACCAGTGATGGCGGGGAATACATTAACAATGAGCAGTTCTTC.